This T cell receptor beta chain was retrieved from a study of T-cell memory formation after mild COVID-19. With 6 bases clipped from V and 4 bases from J, the junction kept 3 bases outside the gene matches. Germline V gives CDR1 DFQATT, CDR2 SNEGSKA (reference sequence). This CDR3 contains 11 residues. MiXCR was run by TCRdb on the 5' RACE reads, yielding one entry per CDR3 protein. The data hold some 180,000 distinct CDR3 sequences, with approximately 17% observed a single time. This clonotype was observed a few times. The chain uses TRBV20-1 and TRBJ2-7; 7 bases align to TRBD2. Sequenced: PBMCs or a T cell subset sorted from them (not recorded which). The receptor was derived from a man between 18 and 29 years old who had mild COVID-19 (a few samples of this study predate the infection). Cell type and time point are not known. The CDR3 DNA sequence: TGCAGTGCAATACTAGCGTACGAGCAGTACTTC. This codes for CSAILAYEQYF.